Listed here are 26 T cell receptor beta chains from one sample, sequenced in a study of T-cell memory formation after mild COVID-19 (dated by TCRdb to about 2021). The library was obtained by 5' RACE. The run used an Illumina NovaSeq 6000. TCRdb reprocessing: public reads trimmed at Q25 with fastp, clones called with MiXCR, in-frame beta chains kept. Each entry merges the rows of one CDR3 protein and shows their most common DNA and genes. The sample table contains roughly 380,000 distinct CDR3 sequences; only one count was recorded for 28% of them. Approximately 12% of the sample goes to the ten largest clones. Source material: PBMCs or a T cell subset sorted from them (not recorded which). The receptors were sampled from an adult woman who had mild COVID-19 (a few samples of this study predate the infection). The sample titles of this study are shuffled in the database, so cell type and time point are left out; the donor was told from shared clones.

V usage is TRBV2 and J usage is TRBJ2-1, with 14 bases matching TRBD2. J gave up 6 bases and V 8 bases, and 3 bases lay outside the gene matches. This CDR3 spans 14 amino acids. The germline gives CDR1 SNHLY, CDR2 FYNNEI. The CDR3 nucleotides are TGTGCCAGCCCGACTAGCGGGGGGGCCAATGAGCAGTTCTTC. Translating gives CASPTSGGANEQFF.

This clonotype occurred a few times. The chain employs TRBV23-1 and TRBJ1-1; 10 nucleotides agree with TRBD1. TRBV23-1 is identified as an open reading frame with a role that is uncertain. V shed 6 bases, J shed 0 bases, and the junction held 10 bases outside the gene matches. The CDR3 spans 17 residues. This CDR3 reads CASSFDRGLRLNTEAFF. Here the CDR3 DNA reads TGCGCCAGCAGCTTCGACAGGGGGCTCAGGCTGAACACTGAAGCTTTCTTT.

The CDR3 nucleotides are TGTGCCAGCAGCGGGGGACAGTGGAACACTGAAGCTTTCTTT. Encoded protein: CASSGGQWNTEAFF. The gene calls are TRBV7-2 and TRBJ1-1; 7 nucleotides agree with TRBD1. CDR1 is SGHTA, CDR2 FQGNSA, per germline. This CDR3 is 14 amino acids long. Losses at the gene ends were 5 bases for V and 1 base for J; bases not matched to a gene: 4.

The chain uses TRBV3-1 and TRBJ2-5; the match to TRBD2 covers 10 bases. The CDR3 has 14 amino acids. Trimming removed 4 bases from V and 5 bases from J; junction bases left unmatched: 4. CDR1 is LGHDT, CDR2 YNNKEL, per germline (reference sequence). CDR3: CASSPTSGEETQYF. As DNA, the CDR3 is TGTGCCAGCAGCCCAACTAGCGGGGAGGAGACCCAGTACTTC.

This rearrangement joins TRBV7-8 to TRBJ2-1, with 10 bases matching TRBD2. CDR3 length: 16 residues. The J segment lost 0 bases and the V segment lost 4 bases, leaving 3 bases of the junction unmatched. From germline, CDR1 is SGHVS and CDR2 FQNEAQ. This CDR3 is CASSSPSGSSYNEQFF. The CDR3 bases are TGTGCCAGCAGCTCTCCTAGCGGGAGCTCCTACAATGAGCAGTTCTTC. Full variable domain (rest looked up from reference TRBV7-8 and TRBJ2-1): GAGVSQSPRYKVAKRGQDVALRCDPISGHVSLFWYQQALGQGPEFLTYFQNEAQLDKSGLPSDRFFAERPEGSVSTLKIQRTQQEDSAVYLCASSSPSGSSYNEQFFGPGTRLTVL.

This clonotype was seen only a few times. This sequence joins TRBV7-3 and TRBJ2-7; TRBD1 agrees at 9 bases. CDR3 size: 13 residues. Per germline, CDR1 SGHTA and CDR2 FQGTGA. The V segment lost 8 bases and the J segment 3 bases; nucleotides outside the gene matches: 5. CDR3 sequence: CASAPGQGYEQYF. As DNA, the CDR3 is TGTGCCAGCGCACCGGGACAGGGCTACGAGCAGTACTTC. The complete variable domain, with remaining parts taken from reference TRBV7-3 and TRBJ2-7, reads GAGVSQTPSNKVTEKGKYVELRCDPISGHTALYWYRQSLGQGPEFLIYFQGTGAADDSGLPNDRFFAVRPEGSVSTLKIQRTERGDSAVYLCASAPGQGYEQYFGPGTRLTVT.

The rearrangement uses TRBV7-8 and TRBJ1-3, with a possible D match to TRBD1 (5 bases). The CDR3 is made up of 17 amino acids. Per the germline V gene, CDR1 is SGHVS and CDR2 is FQNEAQ. The V gene lost 4 bases and the J gene lost 4 bases, with 20 bases spanning the gap. The CDR3 is CASSSERTGAGGNTIYF. Here the CDR3 DNA reads TGTGCCAGCAGCTCCGAGCGTACAGGAGCGGGAGGAAACACCATATATTTT.

This clonotype was observed a few times. The rearrangement uses TRBV18 and TRBJ1-1; a possible D gene is TRBD1 (5 bases). Germline V gene data show CDR1 as KGHSH and CDR2 as LQKENI. V lost 1 base and J lost 4, with 19 bases in between. This CDR3 comprises 17 residues. CDR3 nucleotides: TGTGCCAGCTCACCACTAAGGGACCCGGGGAGAGGCACTGAAGCTTTCTTT. This translates into CASSPLRDPGRGTEAFF.

The chain recombines TRBV9 with TRBJ2-1, with TRBD2 identical over 14 bases. Germline trimming cut 3 bases from V and 12 bases from J; bases unmatched to any gene: 17. The CDR3 length is 18 residues. Germline V gene lookup returns CDR1 SGDLS and CDR2 YYNGEE. CDR3 region: CASSALVAGTSGRSSQFF. The CDR3 nucleotides are TGTGCCAGCAGCGCCTTGGTGGCTGGGACTAGCGGGAGATCCTCGCAGTTCTTC. The full variable domain, completed using reference TRBV9 and TRBJ2-1, is DSGVTQTPKHLITATGQRVTLRCSPRSGDLSVYWYQQSLDQGLQFLIQYYNGEERAKGNILERFSAQQFPDLHSELNLSSLELGDSALYFCASSALVAGTSGRSSQFFGPGTRLTVL.

The V gene is TRBV5-6, the J gene TRBJ1-1; a weak D match, TRBD1 (5 bases). There are 14 residues in the CDR3. Trimming removed 4 bases at V and 3 bases at J, with 13 bases between. Germline values: CDR1 SGHDT, CDR2 YYEEEE. For the CDR3, the DNA is TGTGCCAGCAGCCCGGGGGGACGGGACACTGAAGCTTTCTTT. Translation: CASSPGGRDTEAFF.

The CDR3 DNA sequence: TGCAGTGCTAGCGGGGACAGGGATGGCTACACCTTC. Encoded protein: CSASGDRDGYTF. The rearrangement joins TRBV20-1 to TRBJ1-2, with 9 nucleotides matching TRBD1. J gave up 6 bases and V 3 bases, and 2 bases lay outside the gene matches. CDR3 length equals 12 residues. Per germline, CDR1 DFQATT and CDR2 SNEGSKA (reference sequence).

This clonotype showed up just a few times. This chain connects TRBV2 to TRBJ2-1; 8 positions agree with TRBD2. The germline V gene has CDR1 SNHLY and CDR2 FYNNEI. Trimming removed 8 bases from V and 6 bases from J; junction bases left unmatched: 6. The CDR3 is 13 residues long. As DNA, the CDR3 is TGTGCCAGCGGAACGGGACTAGGCAATGAGCAGTTCTTC. Translating it yields CASGTGLGNEQFF.

The chain has TRBV11-3 and TRBJ2-1, with 11 bases fitting TRBD2. The ends lost 0 bases at V and 7 bases at J; junction bases unmatched: 5. CDR1 and CDR2 from the germline V gene are SGHNT and YENEEA. The CDR3 has 16 amino acids. The CDR3 bases are TGTGCCAGCAGCTTAGAGCGGGGACTAGCGGCTAATGAGCAGTTCTTC. As protein: CASSLERGLAANEQFF.

This clonotype appeared a few times. The J gene is TRBJ1-1, the V gene TRBV6-6; D is possibly TRBD1 (6 bases). The CDR3 length is 12 residues. With 6 bases removed from V and 3 bases from J, the gap between germline ends came to 8 bases. Germline CDR1 and CDR2: MNHNY and SVGAGI (reference sequence). This CDR3 is CASRQGYTEAFF. The CDR3 DNA reads TGTGCCAGCAGACAGGGCTACACTGAAGCTTTCTTT.

This rearrangement joins TRBV5-1 to TRBJ1-2, with TRBD1 identical over 10 bases. The V segment lost 4 bases and the J segment 7 bases; nucleotides outside the gene matches: 4. Germline CDR1 and CDR2: SGHRS and YFSETQ. The CDR3 is 13 amino acids. The CDR3 coding sequence is TGCGCCAGCAGCCTGACAGGGGGCCTTGGCTACACCTTC. Its translation: CASSLTGGLGYTF. The variable domain in full, completed from reference TRBV5-1 and TRBJ1-2, reads KAGVTQTPRYLIKTRGQQVTLSCSPISGHRSVSWYQQTPGQGLQFLFEYFSETQRNKGNFPGRFSGRQFSNSRSEMNVSTLELGDSALYLCASSLTGGLGYTFGSGTRLTVV.

The J gene is TRBJ1-4, the V gene TRBV12-3 or TRBV12-4; the D gene is possibly TRBD1 (6 bases). This CDR3 is 16 amino acids long. V was clipped by 3 bases and J by 8 bases, with 19 bases between them. The CDR3 coding sequence is TGTGCCAGCAGTTTCCCAGGGGCGGGAAGCGTGGAAAAACTGTTTTTT. Its protein product is CASSFPGAGSVEKLFF.

This clonotype was counted between two and nine times. This rearrangement joins TRBV7-2 to TRBJ2-1, with no clear D. The CDR3 has 10 amino acids. CDR1 is SGHTA and CDR2 is FQGNSA in the germline V gene. V dropped 5 bases and J dropped 8 bases, with 4 bases sitting between them. The CDR3 sequence: CASSPHEQFF. Written as DNA, the CDR3 is TGTGCCAGCAGCCCCCATGAGCAGTTCTTC.

This clonotype has only a few counts. The rearrangement uses TRBV19 and TRBJ2-7; D perhaps matches TRBD1 (6 bases). Germline values: CDR1 LNHDA, CDR2 SQIVND (reference sequence). The CDR3 is 12 amino acids. Deletions cut 6 bases from V and 7 bases from J, with 13 bases between. In DNA, the CDR3 is TGTGCCAGTAGCCCGGGACATGGGGAGCAGTACTTC. Its translation is CASSPGHGEQYF.

This clonotype has a handful of counts. This chain links TRBV2 with TRBJ2-7; 9 bases agree with TRBD2. The CDR3 loop spans 17 amino acids. Trimming removed 3 bases from V and 1 base from J; junction bases left unmatched: 10. Germline CDR1 reads SNHLY; CDR2 reads FYNNEI. The CDR3 sequence is CASSDGAGGPSSYEQYF. Here the CDR3 DNA reads TGTGCCAGCAGTGACGGTGCGGGGGGGCCGTCATCCTACGAGCAGTACTTC. The complete variable domain, with remaining parts taken from reference TRBV2 and TRBJ2-7, reads EPEVTQTPSHQVTQMGQEVILRCVPISNHLYFYWYRQILGQKVEFLVSFYNNEISEKSEIFDDQFSVERPDGSNFTLKIRSTKLEDSAMYFCASSDGAGGPSSYEQYFGPGTRLTVT.

The chain has TRBV28 and TRBJ2-3; 13 bases line up with TRBD2. V dropped 5 bases and J dropped 0; count of bases not matched to a gene: 5. Looked up from germline, CDR1 is MDHEN and CDR2 is SYDVKM. The CDR3 loop spans 17 amino acids. CDR3 DNA sequence: TGTGCCAGCAGTCCAGGACTAGCGGGGGAGAGCACAGATACGCAGTATTTT. Translation: CASSPGLAGESTDTQYF.

This clonotype was counted a few times. V and J are TRBV7-8 and TRBJ2-3, with D perhaps given as TRBD1 or TRBD2 (5 bases each). From germline, CDR1 is SGHVS and CDR2 FQNEAQ. The CDR3 loop spans 16 amino acids. V dropped 2 bases and J dropped 4 bases, with 16 bases sitting between them. The CDR3 DNA reads as TGTGCCAGCAGCTTATGGACTGGGGGTGGGGCAGATACGCAGTATTTT. This sequence encodes CASSLWTGGGADTQYF.

In its sample, this clonotype was seen a few times. The chain recombines TRBV2 with TRBJ2-7; TRBD1 aligns across 11 bases. CDR1 is SNHLY, CDR2 FYNNEI, per germline. Unmatched junction bases numbered 6, after V lost 8 bases and J lost 3 bases. The CDR3 covers 14 residues. DNA of the CDR3: TGTGCCAGCGTAACCGGGACAGGGGGCTACGAGCAGTACTTC. This sequence encodes CASVTGTGGYEQYF.

This clonotype has a handful of counts. The chain is built from TRBV20-1 and TRBJ2-7; D is possibly TRBD1 or TRBD2 (5 bases each). V was trimmed by 3 bases and J by 7 bases, leaving 16 bases between them. CDR1 DFQATT and CDR2 SNEGSKA come from the germline V gene (reference sequence). The CDR3 runs to 13 residues. Written as DNA, the CDR3 is TGCAGTGCTAGGGGGACGCTAAACCCTGAGCAGTACTTC. As protein: CSARGTLNPEQYF.

The chain is built from TRBV18 and TRBJ2-1; 10 nucleotides align to TRBD2. Losses at the gene ends were 6 bases for V and 4 bases for J; bases not matched to a gene: 9. Germline V gene lookup returns CDR1 KGHSH and CDR2 LQKENI. This CDR3 has 16 amino acids. The CDR3 is CASSPATSGVYNEQFF. The CDR3 region has the DNA TGTGCCAGCTCGCCTGCAACTAGCGGGGTTTACAATGAGCAGTTCTTC.

CDR3 sequence: CASSATGLNSPLHF. The CDR3 coding sequence is TGTGCCAGCAGTGCCACAGGGCTGAATTCACCCCTCCACTTT. The rearrangement links TRBV27 to TRBJ1-6, with D possibly TRBD1 on 6 matching bases. Deletions cut 5 bases from V and 7 bases from J, with 12 bases between. The CDR3 has 14 amino acids. CDR1 MNHEY and CDR2 SMNVEV come from the germline V gene (reference sequence).

Only a few counts were recorded for this clonotype. The rearrangement links TRBV20-1 to TRBJ2-5; a weak D match, TRBD2 (6 bases). In germline, CDR1 is DFQATT, CDR2 SNEGSKA (reference sequence). The ends were cut back, 7 bases at V and 1 base at J, with 10 bases in the middle. The CDR3 sequence is 12 residues long. The CDR3 loop reads CSVWRGQETQYF. The CDR3 nucleotides read TGCAGTGTGTGGCGGGGCCAAGAGACCCAGTACTTC.